This T cell receptor beta chain was observed in a study of T cells in Graves' hyperthyroidism and ophthalmopathy. The PBMCs were taken from around 10 ml of fresh peripheral blood. The sample holds a few counts of this clonotype. CDR1 and CDR2 (germline): LGHNT, FRNRAP. V was cut by 1 base and J by 3 bases, with 12 bases left in between. The CDR3 is 15 amino acids. Amplified TCR beta CDR3 regions came from RNA transcripts. HTBI primers were the set used in a first-round RT-PCR of the TCR CDR3. TCRdb re-analysed the multiplex PCR reads in MiXCR, keeping a single row per CDR3 protein. The sample lists roughly 280,000 distinct CDR3 sequences; over 20% were seen once.

The receptor's source is a man aged 30-40 years with Graves' ophthalmopathy. The chain combines TRBV12-5 with TRBJ1-1; D call uncertain. The sequenced material came from blood. The CDR3 coding sequence is TGTGCTAGTGGTTTGGGGTTTTCGGGATACACTGAAGCTTTCTTT. This sequence encodes CASGLGFSGYTEAFF. Together with reference TRBV12-5 and TRBJ1-1, the CDR3 gives the full variable domain: DARVTQTPRHKVTEMGQEVTMRCQPILGHNTVFWYRQTMMQGLELLAYFRNRAPLDDSGMPKDRFSAEMPDATLATLKIQPSEPRDSAVYFCASGLGFSGYTEAFFGQGTRLTVV.